The 21 T cell receptor beta chains below come from one sample, sequenced in a study of post-analysis software for immune sequencing data. Study findings and constraints: The five TRBV segments detected at higher frequency in patients than in controls included TRBV5-6, TRBV5-1 and TRBV20-1.

Included in the TCR beta cDNA libraries were unique molecular identifiers. A single record per CDR3 protein comes from TCRdb applying MiXCR to the PCR reads. The profile shows about 820,000 distinct CDR3 sequences, roughly half of them singletons. These receptors' antigens are unknown. The specimen sequenced was blood. Source of these receptors: a girl aged 10-17 years with multiple sclerosis.

The chain employs TRBV6-1 and TRBJ2-2; 12 bases are a match to TRBD2. The trim removed 4 bases at V and 4 bases at J, leaving 13 bases unmatched. CDR1 and CDR2 (germline): MNHNS, SASEGT. The CDR3 is 19 amino acids. The CDR3 spells CASSVTRLAGGPGTGELFF. DNA of the CDR3: TGTGCCAGCAGTGTGACCCGGCTAGCGGGGGGGCCGGGCACCGGGGAGCTGTTTTTT.

The chain carries TRBV7-2 and TRBJ1-2, with D tentatively TRBD1 (5 bases). Germline CDR1 and CDR2: SGHTA and FQGNSA. Trimming stripped 5 bases from V and 4 bases from J, with 26 bases between. The CDR3 covers 18 residues. For the CDR3, the DNA is TGTGCCAGCAGCCTTAGAGCTACAGGTTTTGGCGCGGGCTATGGCTACACCTTC. Translating gives CASSLRATGFGAGYGYTF.

The rearrangement links TRBV7-9 to TRBJ2-7; 9 bases are a match to TRBD1. CDR3 length: 15 amino acids. Germline CDR1 reads SEHNR; CDR2 reads FQNEAQ (reference sequence). The trim removed 2 bases at V and 0 bases at J, leaving 2 bases unmatched. The CDR3 nucleotides read TGTGCCAGCAGCTTATGGGGACAGGGCTCCTACGAGCAGTACTTC. Protein product: CASSLWGQGSYEQYF.

This chain joins TRBV12-3 or TRBV12-4 and TRBJ2-2; TRBD1 or TRBD2 may be the D gene (6 bases each). The CDR3 totals 14 residues. DNA of the CDR3: TGTGCGGGTGGGGGGCTCCCGAACACCGGGGAGCTGTTTTTT. Amino acids: CAGGGLPNTGELFF.

For this clonotype: This sequence may be a read error, since a much larger clone differs from it by one base. The chain joins TRBV18 to TRBJ2-1; D unclear. Trimming removed 2 bases at V and 12 bases at J, with 8 bases between. The V gene's germline CDR1 is KGHSH and CDR2 LQKENI. The CDR3 sequence is 11 residues long. CDR3 sequence: CASSPVDGQFF. The CDR3 coding sequence is TGTGCCAGCTCACCAGTGGATGGGCAGTTCTTC.

This clonotype turned up a few times. This rearrangement joins TRBV4-2 to TRBJ2-5; 10 bases map to TRBD2. The V and J ends lost 0 bases and 3 bases, in that order; junction bases with no gene match: 10. CDR1 and CDR2 from the germline V gene are LGHNA and YNFKEQ. The CDR3 is 18 residues long. CDR3 sequence reads: CASSQDPTSGRGEETQYF. The CDR3 bases are TGTGCCAGCAGCCAAGACCCGACTAGCGGGCGGGGGGAAGAGACCCAGTACTTC.

About this clonotype itself: The junction shows a germline mismatch at one end, possibly a read error. The chain couples TRBV7-2 to TRBJ2-4, with TRBD1 matching over 7 bases. The J call may not be correct, given that the DNA end is closer to TRBJ2-7. This CDR3 contains 16 residues. In germline, CDR1 is SGHTA, CDR2 FQGNSA. The CDR3 DNA is TGTGTCAGCAGCTTAAAAATGCGGACAGGCCACTACGAGCAGTACTTC. The encoded protein is CVSSLKMRTGHYEQYF.

The CDR3 here is CASSSGRRDYGYTF. In DNA, the CDR3 is TGTGCCAGCAGCTCGGGACGGAGAGATTATGGCTACACCTTC. This chain links TRBV9 with TRBJ1-2, with D possibly TRBD1 on 5 matching bases. The CDR3 has 14 amino acids. V shed 4 bases and J shed 5 bases, with 15 bases lying between them. Germline CDR1 and CDR2: SGDLS and YYNGEE.

This chain connects TRBV6-5 to TRBJ1-4; 10 bases line up with TRBD1. The germline gives CDR1 MNHEY, CDR2 SVGAGI. The CDR3 covers 15 residues. J gave up 5 bases and V 4 bases, and 4 bases lay outside the gene matches. The CDR3 DNA sequence: TGTGCCAGCAGTTGGACAGGGGGGCCGAATGAAAAACTGTTTTTT. This encodes CASSWTGGPNEKLFF.

This chain links TRBV20-1 with TRBJ2-5; D tentatively reads TRBD1 or TRBD2 (5 bases each). Per the germline V gene, CDR1 is DFQATT and CDR2 is SNEGSKA (reference sequence). Trimming left V 1 base short and J 11 bases short, with 23 bases between. CDR3 length: 15 residues. This chain's CDR3 is CSARGLGAAVDEQYF. CDR3 in DNA: TGCAGTGCTAGAGGGCTCGGGGCCGCTGTGGATGAGCAGTACTTC.

The J gene is TRBJ2-7, the V gene TRBV3-1; D gene uncertain. Trimming removed 1 base at V and 6 bases at J, with 10 bases between. Looked up from germline, CDR1 is LGHDT and CDR2 is YNNKEL (reference sequence). CDR3 length: 13 residues. CDR3 residues: CASSQGIAIEQYF. CDR3 DNA: TGTGCCAGCAGCCAAGGGATAGCTATCGAGCAGTACTTC.

V and J are TRBV12-3 or TRBV12-4 and TRBJ2-1, with 8 bases fitting TRBD2. This CDR3 spans 15 amino acids. Unmatched junction bases numbered 7, after V lost 5 bases and J lost 4 bases. CDR3 region: CASSLVAGWYNEQFF. DNA of the CDR3: TGTGCCAGCAGTCTGGTAGCGGGGTGGTACAATGAGCAGTTCTTC.

V is TRBV7-3 and J is TRBJ2-1; 10 nucleotides agree with TRBD1. The CDR3 extends over 14 amino acids. The V and J ends lost 4 bases and 10 bases, in that order; junction bases with no gene match: 7. Germline lookup yields CDR1 SGHTA and CDR2 FQGTGA. The CDR3: CASSSTGTGAEQFF. DNA for the CDR3: TGTGCCAGCAGCTCGACCGGGACAGGGGCCGAGCAGTTCTTC.

The chain carries TRBV6-6 and TRBJ2-4; 7 bases fit TRBD1. The CDR3 totals 17 residues. The junction had 6 bases not matched to a gene; V was cut back by 0 bases and J by 1 base. Germline V gene lookup returns CDR1 MNHNY and CDR2 SVGAGI (reference sequence). The CDR3 nucleotides are TGTGCCAGCAGTTACTCAGGCCCGGACAGGGCCAAAAACATTCAGTACTTC. Residues: CASSYSGPDRAKNIQYF.

The chain joins TRBV2 to TRBJ2-3; perhaps TRBD1 as D (6 bases). Between the trimmed V and J ends, which lost 0 bases and 2 bases, there was a span of 9 bases. The CDR3 is made up of 15 amino acids. CDR1 SNHLY and CDR2 FYNNEI come from the germline V gene. CDR3 sequence: CASSEARGNTDTQYF. The CDR3 DNA reads as TGTGCCAGCAGTGAAGCTAGGGGGAACACAGATACGCAGTATTTT.

The chain uses TRBV29-1 and TRBJ2-7; 12 nucleotides align to TRBD1. The CDR3 covers 16 residues. The V gene end was trimmed by 2 bases and the J gene end by 2 bases; junction bases not matched to a gene: 7. Germline loops: CDR1 SQVTM, CDR2 ANQGSEA. Written as DNA, the CDR3 is TGCAGCGTTGAAAAGGGGACAGGGGGCGTCCCCTACGAGCAGTACTTC. This gives the protein CSVEKGTGGVPYEQYF.

A few counts support this clonotype. In nucleotides, the CDR3 is TGCAGTGCTAGGAGGGGACAGTCTAAGAGGGAGACCCAGTACTTC. Protein product: CSARRGQSKRETQYF. V is TRBV20-1 and J is TRBJ2-5, with 7 bases matching TRBD1. Losses at the gene ends were 3 bases for V and 5 bases for J; bases not matched to a gene: 12. The V gene's germline CDR1 is DFQATT and CDR2 SNEGSKA (reference sequence). CDR3 length: 15 residues.

The rearrangement joins TRBV7-2 to TRBJ2-1; D is uncertain. CDR1 SGHTA and CDR2 FQGNSA come from the germline V gene. The germline V and J ends were trimmed by 1 base and 13 bases, with 20 bases remaining between them. The CDR3 is 15 amino acids. CDR3 bases: TGTGCCAGCAGCTTAGGTTTCGCACTCCTAGTTCCCCAGTTCTTC. Translating gives CASSLGFALLVPQFF.

J is TRBJ1-1 and V is TRBV11-1; possibly TRBD1 for D (5 bases). This CDR3 is built from 14 residues. CDR1 and CDR2 (germline): SGHAT, FQDESV (reference sequence). Deletions cut 2 bases from V and 4 bases from J, with 11 bases between. For the CDR3, the DNA is TGTGCCAGCAGCTTACCAGGGAGGACCACTGAAGCTTTCTTT. This codes for CASSLPGRTTEAFF.

This clonotype was recorded once. This chain uses TRBV6-1 with TRBJ1-5, with 11 nucleotides matching TRBD1. The CDR3 length is 14 residues. From germline, CDR1 is MNHNS and CDR2 SASEGT. Unmatched junction bases numbered 4, after V lost 8 bases and J lost 4 bases. The CDR3 DNA reads as TGTGCCAGCGACGGGACAGGGGGTAATCAGCCCCAGCATTTT. This translates into CASDGTGGNQPQHF.

The V gene is TRBV6-5, the J gene TRBJ1-1; D unclear. Trimming took 0 bases from V and 7 from J, leaving 6 bases between them. The length of the CDR3 is 12 residues. Germline V lookup: CDR1 MNHEY, CDR2 SVGAGI. CDR3 loop: CASSYSGFEAFF. CDR3 DNA: TGTGCCAGCAGTTACTCGGGCTTTGAAGCTTTCTTT.